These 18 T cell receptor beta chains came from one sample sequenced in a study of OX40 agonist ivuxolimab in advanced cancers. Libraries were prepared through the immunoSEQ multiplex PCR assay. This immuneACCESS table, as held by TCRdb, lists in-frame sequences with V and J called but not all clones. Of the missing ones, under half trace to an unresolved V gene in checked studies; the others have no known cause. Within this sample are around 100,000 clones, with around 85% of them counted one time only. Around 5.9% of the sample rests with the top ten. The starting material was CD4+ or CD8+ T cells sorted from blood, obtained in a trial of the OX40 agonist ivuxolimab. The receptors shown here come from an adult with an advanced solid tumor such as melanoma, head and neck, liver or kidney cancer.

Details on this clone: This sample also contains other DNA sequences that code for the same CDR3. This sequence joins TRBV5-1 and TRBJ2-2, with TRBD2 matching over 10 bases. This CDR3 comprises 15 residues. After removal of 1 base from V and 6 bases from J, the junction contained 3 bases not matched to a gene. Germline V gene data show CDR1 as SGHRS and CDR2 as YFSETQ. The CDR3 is CASSLSLAGAGELFF. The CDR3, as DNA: TGCGCCAGCAGCTTGAGTCTAGCGGGAGCCGGGGAGCTGTTTTTT.

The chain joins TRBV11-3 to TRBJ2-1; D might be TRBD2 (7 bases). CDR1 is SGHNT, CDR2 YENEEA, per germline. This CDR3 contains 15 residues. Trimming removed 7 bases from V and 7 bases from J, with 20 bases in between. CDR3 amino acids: CASTQRGGSLNEQFF. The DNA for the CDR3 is TGTGCCAGCACCCAGAGGGGGGGTTCCCTAAATGAGCAGTTCTTC. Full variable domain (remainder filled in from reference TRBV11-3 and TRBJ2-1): EAGVVQSPRYKIIEKKQPVAFWCNPISGHNTLYWYLQNLGQGPELLIRYENEEAVDDSQLPKDRFSAERLKGVDSTLKIQPAELGDSAVYLCASTQRGGSLNEQFFGPGTRLTVL.

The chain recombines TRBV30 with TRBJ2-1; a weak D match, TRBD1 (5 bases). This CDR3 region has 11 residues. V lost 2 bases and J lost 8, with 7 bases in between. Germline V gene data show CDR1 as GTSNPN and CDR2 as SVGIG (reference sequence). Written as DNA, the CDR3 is TGTGCCTGGAGTAGGGGCGATGAGCAGTTCTTC. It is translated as CAWSRGDEQFF.

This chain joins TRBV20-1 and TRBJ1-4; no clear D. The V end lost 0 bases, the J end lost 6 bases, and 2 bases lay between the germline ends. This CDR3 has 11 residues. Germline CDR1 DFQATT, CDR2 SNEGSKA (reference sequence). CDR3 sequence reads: CSAREDEKLFF. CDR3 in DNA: TGCAGTGCTAGAGAAGATGAAAAACTGTTTTTT.

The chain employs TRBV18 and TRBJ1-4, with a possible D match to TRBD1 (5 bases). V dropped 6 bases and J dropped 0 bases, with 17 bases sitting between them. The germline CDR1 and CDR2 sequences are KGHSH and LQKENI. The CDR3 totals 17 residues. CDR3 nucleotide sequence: TGTGCCAGCTCCCCTCGGGACGGCAGTGCAACTAATGAAAAACTGTTTTTT. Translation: CASSPRDGSATNEKLFF. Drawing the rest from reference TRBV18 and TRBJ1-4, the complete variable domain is NAGVMQNPRHLVRRRGQEARLRCSPMKGHSHVYWYRQLPEEGLKFMVYLQKENIIDESGMPKERFSAEFPKEGPSILRIQQVVRGDSAAYFCASSPRDGSATNEKLFFGSGTQLSVL.

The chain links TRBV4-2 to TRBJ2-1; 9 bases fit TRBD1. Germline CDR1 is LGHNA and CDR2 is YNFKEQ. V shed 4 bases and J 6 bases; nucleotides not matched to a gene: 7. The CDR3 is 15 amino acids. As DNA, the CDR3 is TGTGCCAGCAGCCCACCGGGACAGGGCGGCAATGAGCAGTTCTTC. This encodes CASSPPGQGGNEQFF.

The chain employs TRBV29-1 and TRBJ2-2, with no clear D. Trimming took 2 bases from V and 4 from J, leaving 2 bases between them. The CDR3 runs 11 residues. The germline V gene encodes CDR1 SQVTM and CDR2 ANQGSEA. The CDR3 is CSVETTGELFF. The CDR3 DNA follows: TGCAGCGTTGAAACCACCGGGGAGCTGTTTTTT.

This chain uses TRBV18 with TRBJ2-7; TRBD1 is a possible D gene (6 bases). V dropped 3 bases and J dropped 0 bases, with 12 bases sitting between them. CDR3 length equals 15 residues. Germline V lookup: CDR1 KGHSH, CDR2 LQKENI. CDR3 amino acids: CASSPRQASSYEQYF. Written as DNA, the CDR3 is TGTGCCAGCTCACCTCGACAGGCCAGCTCCTACGAGCAGTACTTC.

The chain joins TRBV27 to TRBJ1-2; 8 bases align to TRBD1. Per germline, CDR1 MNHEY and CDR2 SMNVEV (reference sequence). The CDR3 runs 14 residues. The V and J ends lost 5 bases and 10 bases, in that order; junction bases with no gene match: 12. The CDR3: CASSPFWTGTIYTF. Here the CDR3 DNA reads TGTGCCAGCAGTCCCTTCTGGACAGGGACCATCTACACCTTC.

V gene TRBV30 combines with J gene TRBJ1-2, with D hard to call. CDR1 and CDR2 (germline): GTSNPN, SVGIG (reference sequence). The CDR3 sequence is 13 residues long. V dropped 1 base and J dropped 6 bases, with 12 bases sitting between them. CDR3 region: CAWSARGTDGYTF. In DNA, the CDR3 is TGTGCCTGGAGTGCACGAGGAACGGATGGCTACACCTTC.

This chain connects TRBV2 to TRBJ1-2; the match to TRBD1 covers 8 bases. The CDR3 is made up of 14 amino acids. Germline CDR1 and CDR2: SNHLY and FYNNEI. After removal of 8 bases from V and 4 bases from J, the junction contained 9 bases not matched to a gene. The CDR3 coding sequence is TGTGCCAGCGGATACTTACAGGGGGTCTATGGCTACACCTTC. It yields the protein CASGYLQGVYGYTF.

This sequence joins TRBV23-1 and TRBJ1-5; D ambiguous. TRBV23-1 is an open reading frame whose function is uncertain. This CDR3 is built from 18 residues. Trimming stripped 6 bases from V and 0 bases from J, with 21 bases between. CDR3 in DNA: TGCGCCAGCAGGTTTGGCACCGCGGGATCTTATAGCAATCAGCCCCAGCATTTT. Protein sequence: CASRFGTAGSYSNQPQHF.

The CDR3 nucleotides read TGTGCCAGCAGCTTAGAGTTTAATTCACCCCTCCACTTT. Protein sequence: CASSLEFNSPLHF. This sequence joins TRBV11-3 and TRBJ1-6; D unclear. The germline V and J ends were trimmed by 0 bases and 6 bases, with 3 bases remaining between them. The CDR3 extends over 13 amino acids. Germline V CDR1 and CDR2: SGHNT, YENEEA.

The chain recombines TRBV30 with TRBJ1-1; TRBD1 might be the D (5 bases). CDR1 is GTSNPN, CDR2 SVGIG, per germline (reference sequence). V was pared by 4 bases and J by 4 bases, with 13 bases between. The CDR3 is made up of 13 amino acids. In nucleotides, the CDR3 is TGTGCCTGGAAGAGAGGGGCGGCCACTGAAGCTTTCTTT. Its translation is CAWKRGAATEAFF.

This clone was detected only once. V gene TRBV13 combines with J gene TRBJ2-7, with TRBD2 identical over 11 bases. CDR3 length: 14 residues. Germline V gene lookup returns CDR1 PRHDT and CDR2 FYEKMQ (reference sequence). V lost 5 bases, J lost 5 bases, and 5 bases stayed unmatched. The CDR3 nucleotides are TGTGCCAGCAGCATACTAGCGGGAGAAGACGAGCAGTACTTC. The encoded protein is CASSILAGEDEQYF.

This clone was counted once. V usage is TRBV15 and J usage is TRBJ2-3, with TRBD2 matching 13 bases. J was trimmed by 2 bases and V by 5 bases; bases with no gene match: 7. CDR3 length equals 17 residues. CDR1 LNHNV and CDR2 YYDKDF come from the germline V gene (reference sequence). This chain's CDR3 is CATSFKLAGGPTDTQYF. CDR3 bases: TGTGCCACCAGCTTTAAACTAGCGGGAGGGCCCACAGATACGCAGTATTTT.

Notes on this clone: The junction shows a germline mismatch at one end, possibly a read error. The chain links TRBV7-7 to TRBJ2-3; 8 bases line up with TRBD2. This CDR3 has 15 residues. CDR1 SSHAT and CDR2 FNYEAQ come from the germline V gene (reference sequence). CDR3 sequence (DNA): TGTGCTAGCAGCTTTAGCGGGACGCTGGGAGATACGCAGTATTTT. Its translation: CASSFSGTLGDTQYF.

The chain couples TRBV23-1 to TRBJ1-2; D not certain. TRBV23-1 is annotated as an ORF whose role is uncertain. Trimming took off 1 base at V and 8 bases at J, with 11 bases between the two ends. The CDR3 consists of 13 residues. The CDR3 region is CASSQLEERGYTF. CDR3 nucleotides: TGCGCCAGCAGTCAATTAGAAGAGCGAGGCTACACCTTC.